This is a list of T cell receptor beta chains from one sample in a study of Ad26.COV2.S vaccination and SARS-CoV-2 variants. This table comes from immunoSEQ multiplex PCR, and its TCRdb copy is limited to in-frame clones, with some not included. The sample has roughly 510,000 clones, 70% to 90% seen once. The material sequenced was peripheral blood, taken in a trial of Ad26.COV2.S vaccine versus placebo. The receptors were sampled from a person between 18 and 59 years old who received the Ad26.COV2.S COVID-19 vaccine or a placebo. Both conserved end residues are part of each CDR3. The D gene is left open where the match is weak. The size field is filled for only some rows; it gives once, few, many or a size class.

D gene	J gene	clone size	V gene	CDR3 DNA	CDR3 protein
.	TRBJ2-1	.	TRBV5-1	TGCGCCAGCAGCTGGAACTCCAGGTGGGGGGTGGGTGAGCAGTTCTTC	CASSWNSRWGVGEQFF
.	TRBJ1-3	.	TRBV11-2	TGTGCCAGCAGCCCGCAGGGGTCTGGAAACACCATATATTTT	CASSPQGSGNTIYF
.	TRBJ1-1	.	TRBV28	TGTGCCAGCAGCTCGACGGTGGGCACTGAAGCTTTCTTT	CASSSTVGTEAFF
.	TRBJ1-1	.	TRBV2	TGTGCCAGGAGTCCTAGCGGGGGGGGCGTGGGTATGAACACTGAAGCTTTCTTT	CARSPSGGGVGMNTEAFF
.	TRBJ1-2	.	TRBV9	TGTGCCAGCAGCGTAGATGGGGTTAGGGGCTACACCTTC	CASSVDGVRGYTF
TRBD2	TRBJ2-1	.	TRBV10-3	TGTGCCATCGGCCTAGCGGGAGATAGTGAGCAGTTCTTC	CAIGLAGDSEQFF
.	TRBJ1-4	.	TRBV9	TGTGCCAGCAGCGTAGCGACAGGTGGGGGTGAAAAACTGTTTTTT	CASSVATGGGEKLFF
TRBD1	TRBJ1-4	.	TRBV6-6	TGTGCCAGCAGTTTACAGGGGTTGGATGAAAAACTGTTTTTT	CASSLQGLDEKLFF
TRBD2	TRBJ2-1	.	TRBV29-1	TGCAGCGTTGAAGGACCCCAGGGGACTAGCGGGAGTCCCTATGAGCAGTTCTTC	CSVEGPQGTSGSPYEQFF
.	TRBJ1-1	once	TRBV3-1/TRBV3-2	TGTGCCAGCAGCCACCAACAGGGGAACACTGAAGCTTTCTTT	CASSHQQGNTEAFF
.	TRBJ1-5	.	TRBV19	TGTGCCAGTAGTATAGTCGGGCAATCTAATCAGCCCCAGCATTTT	CASSIVGQSNQPQHF
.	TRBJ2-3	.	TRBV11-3	TGTGCCAGCAGCTTAGGGTCTGGCCGAGATACGCAGTATTTT	CASSLGSGRDTQYF
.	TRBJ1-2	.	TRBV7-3	TGTGCCAGCAGCTATGGGGGTTACTATGGCTACACCTTC	CASSYGGYYGYTF
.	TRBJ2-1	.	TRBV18	TGTGCCAGCTCACCGCTCCCCTTAGGTCGAACACACTCCTACAATGAGCAGTTCTTC	CASSPLPLGRTHSYNEQFF
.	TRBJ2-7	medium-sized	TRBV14	TGTGCCAGCAGCCAAACCCTTAATAGCGGTCTCTCCTACGAGCAGTACTTC	CASSQTLNSGLSYEQYF
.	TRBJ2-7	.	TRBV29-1	TGCAGCGTTGAAGGCGGCTACGAGCAGTACTTC	CSVEGGYEQYF
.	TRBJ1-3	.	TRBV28	TGTGCCAGCAGTTTTCCGGGCTTCTCTGGAAACACCATATATTTT	CASSFPGFSGNTIYF
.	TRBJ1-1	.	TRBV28	TGTGCCAGCAGTTTGCTCAGGGAGGGCACTGAAGCTTTCTTT	CASSLLREGTEAFF
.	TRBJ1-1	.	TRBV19	TGTGCCAGTAGTCCTCCGAGCATGAACACTGAAGCTTTCTTT	CASSPPSMNTEAFF
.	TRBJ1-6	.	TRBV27	TGTGCCAGCAGTCCATACCTCGGGGTAGGGGTGAATTCACCCCTCCACTTT	CASSPYLGVGVNSPLHF
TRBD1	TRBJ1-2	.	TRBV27	TGTGCCAGCAGTTTATCCAGGACAGGGGCTAACTATGGCTACACCTTC	CASSLSRTGANYGYTF
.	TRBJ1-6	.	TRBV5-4	TGTGCCAGCAGACAAGGGAGCTCCTATAATTCACCCCTCCACTTT	CASRQGSSYNSPLHF
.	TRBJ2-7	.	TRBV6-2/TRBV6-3	TGTGCCAGCAGTACCCGGGGCGGGCAGACCTACGAGCAGTACTTC	CASSTRGGQTYEQYF
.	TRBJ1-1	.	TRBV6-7	TGTGCCAGCAGTTACCCAAATGAAAGATGCGGTGCGTGGAGCACTGAAGCTTTCTTT	CASSYPNERCGAWSTEAFF
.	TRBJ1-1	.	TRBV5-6	TGTGCCAGCAGCTTGAGGGTAACAGGGTCGAACACTGAAGCTTTCTTT	CASSLRVTGSNTEAFF
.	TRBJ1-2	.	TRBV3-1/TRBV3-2	TGTGCCAGCAGCCCGAAGGGGCCTTATGGCTACACCTTC	CASSPKGPYGYTF
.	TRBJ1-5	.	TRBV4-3	TGCGCCAGCAGCCAAGTTAACAGTCCAATAGGGAGGTGTAAGCAGCCCCAGCATTTT	CASSQVNSPIGRCKQPQHF
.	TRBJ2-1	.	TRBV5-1	TGCGCCAGCAGCTTGCCCCTAGAAAACAATGAGCAGTTCTTC	CASSLPLENNEQFF
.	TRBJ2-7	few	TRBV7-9	TGTGCCAGCAGCTTGGGGGCCCGCGAGCAGTACTTC	CASSLGAREQYF
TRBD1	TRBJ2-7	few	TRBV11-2	TGTGCCAGCAGCGTCAAGGGGGCTAGCTACGAGCAGTACTTC	CASSVKGASYEQYF
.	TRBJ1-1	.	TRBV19	TGTGCCAGTAGGATTCCGGGACAGAACACTGAAGCTTTCTTT	CASRIPGQNTEAFF
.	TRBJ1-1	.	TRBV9	TGTGCCAGTAGTCGTTGGGCAGGGACTGAAGCTTTCTTT	CASSRWAGTEAFF
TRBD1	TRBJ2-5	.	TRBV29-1	TGCAGCGTTGAGACCGGGACAGGGGGCGAGACCCAGTACTTC	CSVETGTGGETQYF
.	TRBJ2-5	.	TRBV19	TGTGCCAGTAGTATCTTGAGGGACCAAGAGACCCAGTACTTC	CASSILRDQETQYF
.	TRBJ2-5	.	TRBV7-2	TGTGCCAGCAGCACCCCCCTACGTGGGGCCCAGTACTTC	CASSTPLRGAQYF
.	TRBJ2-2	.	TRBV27	TGTGCCAGCAGTTTGATCCAGGGGCCGAACACCGGGGAGCTGTTTTTT	CASSLIQGPNTGELFF
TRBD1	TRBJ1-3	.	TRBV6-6	TGTGCCACCGGACAGGGCCAAGGGGGCACCATATATTTT	CATGQGQGGTIYF
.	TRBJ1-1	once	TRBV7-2	TGTGCCAGCAGCTTAGTTATAGGGTTGAACACTGAAGCTTTCTTT	CASSLVIGLNTEAFF
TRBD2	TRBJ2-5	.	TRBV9	TGTGCCAGCAGCTCCCCCCTTCGAGCGGGAGCGACAGAGACCCAGTACTTC	CASSSPLRAGATETQYF
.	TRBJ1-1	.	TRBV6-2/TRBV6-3	TGTGCCAGCAGTTACAAGGGTGCGAACACTGAAGCTTTCTTT	CASSYKGANTEAFF
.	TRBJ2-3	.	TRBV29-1	TGCAGCGTTGCTCCCGGCAGGGAACAGTATTTT	CSVAPGREQYF
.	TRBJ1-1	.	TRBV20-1	TGCAGTGCTAGACAACCCCCTGAAGCTTTCTTT	CSARQPPEAFF
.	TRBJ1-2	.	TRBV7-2	TGTGCCAGCAGCCTCGACACTTATGGCTACACCTTC	CASSLDTYGYTF
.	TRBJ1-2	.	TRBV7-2	TGTGCCAGCAGCTTAGCTACTCCCGGGGGGTACTATGGCTACACCTTC	CASSLATPGGYYGYTF
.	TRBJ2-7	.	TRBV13	TGTGCCAGCAGCTTCTCTCCAAACTACCTGCCTGTCGAGCAGTACTTC	CASSFSPNYLPVEQYF
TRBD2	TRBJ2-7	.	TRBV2	TGTGCCAGCAGTTTACTAGCGGGGGCCTACGAGCAGTACTTC	CASSLLAGAYEQYF
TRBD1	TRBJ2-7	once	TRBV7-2	TGTGCCAGCAGTCGGGACAGGGGGTCCTACGAGCAGTACTTC	CASSRDRGSYEQYF